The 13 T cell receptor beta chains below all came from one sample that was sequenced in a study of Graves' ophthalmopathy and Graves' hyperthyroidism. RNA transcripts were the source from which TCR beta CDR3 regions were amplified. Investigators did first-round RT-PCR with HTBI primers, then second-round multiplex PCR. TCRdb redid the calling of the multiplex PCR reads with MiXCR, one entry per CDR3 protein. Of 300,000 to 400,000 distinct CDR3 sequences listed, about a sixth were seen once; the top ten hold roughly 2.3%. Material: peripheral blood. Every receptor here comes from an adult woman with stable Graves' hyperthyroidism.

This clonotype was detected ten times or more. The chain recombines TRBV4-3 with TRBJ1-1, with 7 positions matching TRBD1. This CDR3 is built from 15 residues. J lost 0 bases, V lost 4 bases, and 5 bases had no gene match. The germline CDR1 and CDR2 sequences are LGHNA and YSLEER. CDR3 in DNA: TGCGCCAGCAGCCGCTCGACAGGGATGAACACTGAAGCTTTCTTT. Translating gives CASSRSTGMNTEAFF.

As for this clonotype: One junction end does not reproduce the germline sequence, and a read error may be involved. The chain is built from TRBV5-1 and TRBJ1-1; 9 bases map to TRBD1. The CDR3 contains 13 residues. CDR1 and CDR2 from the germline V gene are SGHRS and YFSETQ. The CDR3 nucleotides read TGCGCCGGCAGCTTGGGACAGGGCGTCGGGGCTTTCTTT. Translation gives CAGSLGQGVGAFF.

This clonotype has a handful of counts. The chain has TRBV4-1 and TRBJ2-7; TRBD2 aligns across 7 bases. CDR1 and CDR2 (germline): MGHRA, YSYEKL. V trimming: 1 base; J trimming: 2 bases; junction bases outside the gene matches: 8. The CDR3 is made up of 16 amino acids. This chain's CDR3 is CASSQAWASGTYEQYF. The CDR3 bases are TGCGCCAGCAGCCAAGCTTGGGCTAGCGGAACCTACGAGCAGTACTTC.

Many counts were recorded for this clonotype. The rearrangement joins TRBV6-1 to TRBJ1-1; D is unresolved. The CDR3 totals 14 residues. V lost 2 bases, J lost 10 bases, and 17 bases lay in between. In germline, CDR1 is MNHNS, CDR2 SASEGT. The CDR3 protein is CASSEFRVWGRAFF. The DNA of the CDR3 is TGTGCCAGCAGTGAATTCCGGGTGTGGGGTAGAGCTTTCTTT.

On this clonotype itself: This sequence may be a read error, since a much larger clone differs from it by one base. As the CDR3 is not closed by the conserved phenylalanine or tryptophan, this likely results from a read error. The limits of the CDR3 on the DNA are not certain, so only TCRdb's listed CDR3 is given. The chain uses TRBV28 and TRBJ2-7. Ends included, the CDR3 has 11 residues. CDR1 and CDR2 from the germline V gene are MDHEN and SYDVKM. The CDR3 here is CASSLGPAIFY.

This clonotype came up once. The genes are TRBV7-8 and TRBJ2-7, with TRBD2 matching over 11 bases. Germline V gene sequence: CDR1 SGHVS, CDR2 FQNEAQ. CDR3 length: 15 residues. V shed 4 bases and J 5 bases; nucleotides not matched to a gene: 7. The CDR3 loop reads CASSSTGTSGNEQYF. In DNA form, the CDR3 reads TGTGCCAGCAGCTCTACCGGGACTAGCGGTAACGAGCAGTACTTC. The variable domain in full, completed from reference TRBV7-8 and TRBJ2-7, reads GAGVSQSPRYKVAKRGQDVALRCDPISGHVSLFWYQQALGQGPEFLTYFQNEAQLDKSGLPSDRFFAERPEGSVSTLKIQRTQQEDSAVYLCASSSTGTSGNEQYFGPGTRLTVT.

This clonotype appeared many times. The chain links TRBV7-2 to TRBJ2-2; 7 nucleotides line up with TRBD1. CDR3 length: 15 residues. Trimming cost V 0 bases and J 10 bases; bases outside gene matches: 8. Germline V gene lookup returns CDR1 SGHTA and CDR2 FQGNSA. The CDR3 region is CASSLAGQDSQELFF. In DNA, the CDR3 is TGTGCCAGCAGCTTAGCCGGACAGGATTCCCAGGAGCTGTTTTTT.

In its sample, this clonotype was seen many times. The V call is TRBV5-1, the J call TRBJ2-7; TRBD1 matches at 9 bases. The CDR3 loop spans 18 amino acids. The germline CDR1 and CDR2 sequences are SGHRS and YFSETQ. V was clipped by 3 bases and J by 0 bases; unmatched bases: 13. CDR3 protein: CASSSRPPGQGLSYEQYF. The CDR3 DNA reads TGCGCCAGCAGCTCACGACCACCGGGACAGGGACTCTCCTACGAGCAGTACTTC.

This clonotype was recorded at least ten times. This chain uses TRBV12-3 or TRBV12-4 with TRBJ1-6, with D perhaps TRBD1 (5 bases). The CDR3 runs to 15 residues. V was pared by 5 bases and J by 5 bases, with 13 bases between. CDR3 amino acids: CASSEEGSNNSPLHF. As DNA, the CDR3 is TGTGCCAGCAGTGAGGAGGGGTCGAATAATTCACCCCTCCACTTT.

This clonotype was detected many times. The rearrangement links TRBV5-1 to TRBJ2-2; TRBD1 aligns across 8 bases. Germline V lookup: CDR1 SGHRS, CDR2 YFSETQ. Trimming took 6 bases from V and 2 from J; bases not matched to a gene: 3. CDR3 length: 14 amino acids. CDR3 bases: TGCGCCAGCAACTCAGGGGGCAACACCGGGGAGCTGTTTTTT. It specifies CASNSGGNTGELFF.

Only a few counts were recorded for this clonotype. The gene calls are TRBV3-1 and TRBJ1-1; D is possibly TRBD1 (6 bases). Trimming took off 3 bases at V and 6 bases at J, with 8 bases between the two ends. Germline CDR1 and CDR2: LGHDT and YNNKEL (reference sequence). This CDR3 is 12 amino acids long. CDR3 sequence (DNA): TGTGCCAGCAGCCAGGACAGAGCTGAAGCTTTCTTT. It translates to CASSQDRAEAFF.

As DNA, the CDR3 is TGTGCCAGCAGTTCACAGGGATTAACCTACGAGCAGTACTTC. It specifies CASSSQGLTYEQYF. This chain links TRBV6-5 with TRBJ2-7; TRBD1 might be the D (6 bases). CDR3 size: 14 residues. CDR1 and CDR2 from the germline V gene are MNHEY and SVGAGI. The germline V and J ends were trimmed by 4 bases and 2 bases, with 12 bases remaining between them.

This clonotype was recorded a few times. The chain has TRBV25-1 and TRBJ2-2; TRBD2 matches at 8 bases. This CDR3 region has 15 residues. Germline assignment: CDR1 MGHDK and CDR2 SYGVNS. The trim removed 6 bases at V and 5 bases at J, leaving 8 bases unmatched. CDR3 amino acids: CASSAPGGDTGELFF. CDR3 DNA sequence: TGTGCCAGCAGCGCCCCGGGGGGGGATACCGGGGAGCTGTTTTTT.